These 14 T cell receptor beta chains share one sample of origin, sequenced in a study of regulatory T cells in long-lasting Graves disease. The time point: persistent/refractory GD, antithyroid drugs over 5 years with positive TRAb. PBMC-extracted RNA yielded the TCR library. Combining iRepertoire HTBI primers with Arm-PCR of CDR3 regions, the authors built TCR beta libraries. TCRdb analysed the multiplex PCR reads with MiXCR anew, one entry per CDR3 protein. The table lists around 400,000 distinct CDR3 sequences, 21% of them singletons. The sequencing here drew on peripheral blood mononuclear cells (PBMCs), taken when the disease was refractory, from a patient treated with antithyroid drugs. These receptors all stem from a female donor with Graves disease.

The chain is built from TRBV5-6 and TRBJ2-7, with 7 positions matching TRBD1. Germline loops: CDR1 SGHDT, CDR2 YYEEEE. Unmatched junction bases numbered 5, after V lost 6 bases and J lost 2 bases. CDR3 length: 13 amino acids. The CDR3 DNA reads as TGTGCCAGCAATGGGGACAGCACCTACGAGCAGTACTTC. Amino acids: CASNGDSTYEQYF.

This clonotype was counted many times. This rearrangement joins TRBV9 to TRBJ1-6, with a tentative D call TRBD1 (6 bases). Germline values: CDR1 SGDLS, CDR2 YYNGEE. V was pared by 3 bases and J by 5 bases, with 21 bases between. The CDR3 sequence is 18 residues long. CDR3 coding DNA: TGTGCCAGCAGCGCCGGCCCCGTGCCCCAGGGGAATAATTCACCCCTCCACTTT. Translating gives CASSAGPVPQGNNSPLHF.

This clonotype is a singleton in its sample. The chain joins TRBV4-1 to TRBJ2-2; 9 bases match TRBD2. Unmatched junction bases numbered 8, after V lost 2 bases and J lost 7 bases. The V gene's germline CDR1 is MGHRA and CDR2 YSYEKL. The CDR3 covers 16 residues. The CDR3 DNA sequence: TGCGCCAGCAGCCAACTTCTAGCGGGAAATCACGGGGAGCTGTTTTTT. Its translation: CASSQLLAGNHGELFF.

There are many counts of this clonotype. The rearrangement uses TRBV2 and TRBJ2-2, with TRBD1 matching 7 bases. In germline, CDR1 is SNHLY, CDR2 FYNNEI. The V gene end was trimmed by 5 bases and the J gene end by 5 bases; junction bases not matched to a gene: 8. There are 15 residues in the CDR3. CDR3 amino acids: CASSYRGTWTGELFF. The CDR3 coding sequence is TGTGCCAGCAGTTACAGGGGAACGTGGACCGGGGAGCTGTTTTTT.

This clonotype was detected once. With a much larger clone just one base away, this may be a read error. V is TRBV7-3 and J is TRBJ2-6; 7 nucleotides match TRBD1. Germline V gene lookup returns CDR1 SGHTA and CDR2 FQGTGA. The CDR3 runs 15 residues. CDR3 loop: CASSLGQAGANVPTF. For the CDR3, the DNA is TGTGCCAGCAGCCTAGGACAGGCTGGGGCCAACGTCCCGACTTTC.

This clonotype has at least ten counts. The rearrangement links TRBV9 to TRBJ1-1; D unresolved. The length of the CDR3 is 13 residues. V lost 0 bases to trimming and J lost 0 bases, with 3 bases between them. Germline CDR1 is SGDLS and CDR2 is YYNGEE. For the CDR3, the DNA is TGTGCCAGCAGCGTAGCGGTGAACACTGAAGCTTTCTTT. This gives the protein CASSVAVNTEAFF.

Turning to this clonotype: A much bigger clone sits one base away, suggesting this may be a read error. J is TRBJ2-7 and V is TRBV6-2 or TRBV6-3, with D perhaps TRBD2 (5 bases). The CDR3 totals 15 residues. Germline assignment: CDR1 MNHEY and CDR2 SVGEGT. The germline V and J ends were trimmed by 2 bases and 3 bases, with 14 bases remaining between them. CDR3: CASSYTWTPFYEQYF. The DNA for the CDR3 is TGTGCCAGCAGTTACACCTGGACTCCTTTCTACGAGCAGTACTTC.

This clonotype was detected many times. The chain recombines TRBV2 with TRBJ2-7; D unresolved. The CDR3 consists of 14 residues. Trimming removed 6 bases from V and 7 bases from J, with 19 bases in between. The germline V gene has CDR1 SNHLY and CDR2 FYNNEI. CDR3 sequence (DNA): TGTGCCAGCAGGGAAATCCGGGCACATGGGGAGCAGTACTTC. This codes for CASREIRAHGEQYF.

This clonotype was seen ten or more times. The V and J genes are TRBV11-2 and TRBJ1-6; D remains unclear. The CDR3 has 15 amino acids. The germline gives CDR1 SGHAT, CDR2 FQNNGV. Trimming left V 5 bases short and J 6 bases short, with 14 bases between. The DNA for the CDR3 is TGTGCCAGCAGCCCGTCTAGGTCGGGTAATTCACCCCTCCACTTT. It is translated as CASSPSRSGNSPLHF.

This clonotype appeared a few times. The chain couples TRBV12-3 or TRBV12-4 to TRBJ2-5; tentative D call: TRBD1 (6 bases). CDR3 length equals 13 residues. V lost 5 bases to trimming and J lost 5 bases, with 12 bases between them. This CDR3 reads CASSNRDRETQYF. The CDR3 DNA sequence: TGTGCCAGCAGTAACAGGGACCGGGAGACCCAGTACTTC.

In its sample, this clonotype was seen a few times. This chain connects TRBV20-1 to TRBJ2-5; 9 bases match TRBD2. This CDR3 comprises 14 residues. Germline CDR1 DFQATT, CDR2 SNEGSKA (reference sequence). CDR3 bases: TGCAGCGCAATAACCGGGACTAGCAGAGAGACCCAGTACTTC. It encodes CSAITGTSRETQYF.

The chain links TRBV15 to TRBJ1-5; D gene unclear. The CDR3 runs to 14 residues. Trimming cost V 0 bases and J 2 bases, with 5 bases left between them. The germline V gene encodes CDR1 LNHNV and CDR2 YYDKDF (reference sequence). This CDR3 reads CATSRDGGNQPQHF. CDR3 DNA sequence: TGTGCCACCAGCAGAGATGGGGGCAATCAGCCCCAGCATTTT.

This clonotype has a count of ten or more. The CDR3 here is CASSKGGSGANVLTF. The CDR3 DNA reads as TGTGCCAGCAGTAAGGGGGGCTCTGGGGCCAACGTCCTGACTTTC. The chain carries TRBV9 and TRBJ2-6; the D call may be TRBD1 or TRBD2 (6 bases each). The CDR3 spans 15 residues. Germline CDR1 and CDR2: SGDLS and YYNGEE. The V end was cut by 5 bases, the J end by 0 bases, with 9 bases between. Full variable domain (remainder filled in from reference TRBV9 and TRBJ2-6): DSGVTQTPKHLITATGQRVTLRCSPRSGDLSVYWYQQSLDQGLQFLIQYYNGEERAKGNILERFSAQQFPDLHSELNLSSLELGDSALYFCASSKGGSGANVLTFGAGSRLTVL.

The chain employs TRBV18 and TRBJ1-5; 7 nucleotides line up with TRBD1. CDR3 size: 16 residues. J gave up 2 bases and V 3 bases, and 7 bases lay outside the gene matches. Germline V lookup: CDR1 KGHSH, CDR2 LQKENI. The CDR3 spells CASSPPNRGGNQPQHF. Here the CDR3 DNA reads TGTGCCAGCTCACCCCCGAACAGGGGTGGCAATCAGCCCCAGCATTTT.